This is a list of T cell receptor beta chains from one sample in a study of PD-1 blockade in classical Hodgkin lymphoma. Assay used: immunoSEQ multiplex PCR; TCRdb lists only in-frame clones, some missing. Among about 31,000 clones listed, 81% were seen once. This specimen was peripheral blood mononuclear cells (PBMCs), taken before the fourth cycle of nivolumab. Receptors originate from a human donor with classical Hodgkin lymphoma. Each CDR3 is given with its conserved first and last residue. A D gene is named only where the DNA matches it firmly. Clone size is shown for a subset of rows, as once, few, many or a class of expanded clone.

length	size	V	J	D	CDR3	DNA
15	.	TRBV28	TRBJ2-6	.	CASSPTGSGANVLTF	TGTGCCAGCAGTCCGACGGGGTCTGGGGCCAACGTCCTGACTTTC
14	.	TRBV5-1	TRBJ2-5	.	CASSQGFAQETQYF	TGCGCCAGCAGCCAAGGGTTTGCACAAGAGACCCAGTACTTC
12	few	TRBV2	TRBJ2-3	.	CASRGPLATQYF	TGTGCCAGCAGGGGCCCTCTGGCTACGCAGTATTTT
12	.	TRBV30	TRBJ1-2	.	CASRGVGYGYTF	TGTGCCTCTAGGGGCGTCGGCTATGGCTACACCTTC
15	.	TRBV6-6	TRBJ1-5	TRBD1	CASSSGTGRDQPQHF	TGTGCCAGCAGTTCTGGGACAGGGAGGGATCAGCCCCAGCATTTT
13	.	TRBV11-2	TRBJ1-1	.	CASSLGSGTEAFF	TGTGCCAGCAGCTTAGGGTCGGGCACTGAAGCTTTCTTT
18	.	TRBV4-3	TRBJ1-1	.	CASSQDLLTGQGYTEAFF	TGCGCCAGCAGCCAAGATCTTCTTACGGGGCAGGGGTACACTGAAGCTTTCTTT
14	.	TRBV29-1	TRBJ1-2	.	CSVVGQFSNYGYTF	TGCAGCGTTGTTGGTCAGTTTTCTAACTATGGCTACACCTTC
15	.	TRBV18	TRBJ2-1	TRBD2	CASSPRAGVHNEQFF	TGTGCCAGCTCACCGCGAGCGGGAGTTCACAATGAGCAGTTCTTC
15	.	TRBV7-2	TRBJ2-3	.	CASSLVLQVADTQYF	TGTGCCAGCAGCTTAGTACTCCAGGTAGCAGATACGCAGTATTTT
16	.	TRBV7-8	TRBJ1-6	TRBD1	CASSATGTAYNSPLHF	TGTGCCAGCAGCGCTACCGGGACAGCGTATAATTCACCCCTCCACTTT
13	.	TRBV28	TRBJ1-4	.	CASSRGFSEKLFF	TGTGCCAGCAGCAGGGGATTCAGTGAAAAACTGTTTTTT
14	medium-sized	TRBV4-3	TRBJ1-1	.	CASSQSGDAAEAFF	TGCGCCAGCAGCCAATCCGGGGACGCCGCTGAAGCTTTCTTT
14	.	TRBV5-4	TRBJ1-1	TRBD1	CASGRRDRGTEAFF	TGTGCCAGCGGTAGACGGGACAGGGGGACTGAAGCTTTCTTT
15	once	TRBV6-1	TRBJ1-2	.	CASSEGYRVDYGYTF	TGTGCCAGCAGTGAAGGGTACAGGGTTGACTATGGCTACACCTTC
13	once	TRBV5-1	TRBJ1-2	.	CASSSSGDYGYTF	TGCGCCAGCAGTTCCTCGGGGGACTATGGCTACACCTTC
13	.	TRBV25-1	TRBJ1-5	.	CASSRGHNQPQHF	TGTGCCAGCAGCAGGGGCCACAATCAGCCCCAGCATTTT
11	.	TRBV7-2	TRBJ2-1	.	CASSVQREQFF	TGTGCCAGCAGCGTTCAGCGCGAGCAGTTCTTC
13	.	TRBV9	TRBJ2-5	.	CASSVGGMETQYF	TGTGCCAGCAGCGTAGGAGGGATGGAGACCCAGTACTTC
15	.	TRBV25-1	TRBJ1-2	TRBD1	CASSESGQGAEGYTF	TGTGCCAGCAGTGAATCGGGACAGGGGGCGGAAGGCTACACCTTC
16	.	TRBV11-1	TRBJ2-7	.	CASSLAPLGHLYEQYF	TGTGCCAGCAGCTTGGCCCCCCTGGGACACCTCTACGAGCAGTACTTC
15	.	TRBV11-2	TRBJ1-1	TRBD1	CASSLGTGGSTEAFF	TGTGCCAGCAGCCTAGGGACAGGGGGGAGCACTGAAGCTTTCTTT
14	.	TRBV5-1	TRBJ1-2	TRBD1	CASSLGQGHYGYTF	TGCGCCAGCAGCTTGGGACAGGGTCACTATGGCTACACCTTC
15	.	TRBV19	TRBJ1-2	TRBD1	CASRKTTGSGYGYTF	TGTGCCAGTAGAAAAACGACAGGGTCTGGCTATGGCTACACCTTC
13	.	TRBV7-2	TRBJ2-2	.	CASLWVNTGELFF	TGTGCCAGCCTCTGGGTAAACACCGGGGAGCTGTTTTTT
17	.	TRBV13	TRBJ2-3	.	CASSLITGVGGTDTQYF	TGTGCCAGCAGCTTAATTACTGGAGTGGGTGGGACAGATACGCAGTATTTT
15	.	TRBV15	TRBJ2-5	.	CATSRDGRREETQYF	TGTGCCACCAGCAGAGATGGGAGGAGGGAAGAGACCCAGTACTTC
21	.	TRBV5-1	TRBJ2-7	TRBD2	CASSLGPPLGVAGRSSYEQYF	TGCGCCAGCAGCTTAGGTCCTCCTTTGGGGGTAGCGGGACGGTCGTCCTACGAGCAGTACTTC
14	.	TRBV5-4	TRBJ2-6	.	CAGSLGSGANVLTF	TGTGCCGGGTCGCTGGGCTCTGGGGCCAACGTCCTGACTTTC
15	.	TRBV2	TRBJ2-3	.	CASSEYGQSTDTQYF	TGTGCCAGCAGTGAATACGGACAAAGCACAGATACGCAGTATTTT
13	.	TRBV28	TRBJ1-1	.	CASSLTGARIPFF	TGTGCCAGCAGTCTGACAGGAGCTCGAATTCCTTTCTTT
16	few	TRBV19	TRBJ1-5	.	CASIGQPWGSNQPQHF	TGTGCCAGTATAGGCCAGCCATGGGGTAGCAATCAGCCCCAGCATTTT
13	few	TRBV5-1	TRBJ1-2	.	CASSPSTSYGYTF	TGCGCCAGCAGCCCATCGACAAGCTATGGCTACACCTTC
16	.	TRBV28	TRBJ2-7	TRBD2	CASKRGLASGTYEQYF	TGTGCCAGCAAGCGGGGGTTGGCTAGCGGGACTTACGAGCAGTACTTC
15	.	TRBV18	TRBJ1-2	TRBD1	CASSPGTGFNYGYTF	TGTGCCAGCTCACCTGGGACAGGATTCAACTATGGCTACACCTTC
14	.	TRBV2	TRBJ1-1	.	CASRTNHGGTEAFF	TGTGCCAGCAGAACCAACCACGGAGGCACTGAAGCTTTCTTT
14	.	TRBV5-3	TRBJ1-2	.	CARSLSGIGYGYTF	TGTGCCAGAAGCTTAAGCGGGATAGGCTATGGCTACACCTTC
16	.	TRBV4-3	TRBJ2-7	TRBD2	CASSQEGGRTSYEQYF	TGCGCCAGCAGCCAAGAGGGCGGGAGGACTTCCTACGAGCAGTACTTC
16	.	TRBV6-6	TRBJ2-7	TRBD1	CASSWKGTGPSYEQYF	TGTGCCAGCAGTTGGAAAGGGACAGGGCCATCCTACGAGCAGTACTTC
15	.	TRBV19	TRBJ1-5	.	CASSRAEYSNQPQHF	TGTGCCAGTAGTCGAGCGGAATATAGCAATCAGCCCCAGCATTTT
15	.	TRBV9	TRBJ2-6	.	CASSATWSGANVLTF	TGTGCCAGCAGCGCAACTTGGTCTGGGGCCAACGTCCTGACTTTC
15	medium-sized	TRBV7-8	TRBJ2-7	TRBD2	CASRGVAGGAYEQYF	TGTGCCAGCAGAGGAGTAGCGGGAGGGGCCTACGAGCAGTACTTC
19	once	TRBV5-4	TRBJ2-1	TRBD2	CASSLAWAGDLFSYNEQFF	TGTGCCAGCAGCTTGGCCTGGGCGGGGGACCTTTTCTCCTACAATGAGCAGTTCTTC
15	.	TRBV7-8	TRBJ1-4	TRBD1	CASSLGGTGDEKLFF	TGTGCCAGCAGCTTAGGAGGGACAGGGGACGAAAAACTGTTTTTT
16	.	TRBV7-9	TRBJ2-5	TRBD1	CASSPRQGRLLETQYF	TGTGCCAGCAGCCCTCGACAGGGTCGGCTGTTAGAGACCCAGTACTTC
11	.	TRBV20-1	TRBJ2-3	.	CSASKRMTQYF	TGCAGTGCTAGTAAGCGAATGACGCAGTATTTT
12	.	TRBV11-2	TRBJ2-3	TRBD2	CASSSAGDTQYF	TGTGCCAGCAGCTCAGCGGGGGATACGCAGTATTTT
15	.	TRBV18	TRBJ1-2	TRBD1	CASSSTGQGNYGYTF	TGTGCCAGCTCGTCGACTGGACAGGGAAACTATGGCTACACCTTC
15	.	TRBV4-3	TRBJ1-1	.	CASSQDPRVNTEAFF	TGCGCCAGCAGCCAAGATCCCAGGGTAAACACTGAAGCTTTCTTT
16	once	TRBV11-2	TRBJ2-2	TRBD2	CASSSLAGGQTGELFF	TGTGCCAGCAGCTCTCTTGCGGGAGGGCAGACCGGGGAGCTGTTTTTT
15	few	TRBV15	TRBJ2-2	.	CATRPHKSNTGELFF	TGTGCCACCAGGCCTCACAAATCGAACACCGGGGAGCTGTTTTTT
15	.	TRBV4-2	TRBJ1-3	.	CASSQEGGPGNTIYF	TGTGCCAGCAGCCAAGAGGGGGGACCGGGAAACACCATATATTTT
15	.	TRBV19	TRBJ2-3	TRBD2	CASSILAGLTDTQYF	TGTGCCAGTAGTATACTAGCGGGGCTCACAGATACGCAGTATTTT